This T cell receptor (beta chain) appears in the sequencing data of a study of T cell repertoires in cytomegalovirus infection. Study details: Well-studied HLA-B-restricted CMV epitopes were used in the study alongside recently identified HLA-C-restricted ones.

V gave up 1 base and J gave up 2 bases, with 11 bases separating them. Germline lookup yields CDR1 SGHVS and CDR2 FNYEAQ. CDR3 size: 15 residues. Worth noting for this clonotype: The antigen is not known.

TCRdb re-called the reads with MiXCR, one entry per CDR3 protein. Of about 310,000 distinct CDR3 sequences in the sample, 20% to 30% were seen once. Here the sequenced sample was cultured PBMCs, taken from culture after CMV antigen stimulation. The chain couples TRBV7-6 to TRBJ2-5; TRBD2 is a possible D gene (5 bases). The receptor comes from a human donor in good health (CMV status not recorded). Some clones in this sample may be carry-over from other donors' samples. CDR3 loop: CASSLVASPQETQYF. CDR3 bases: TGTGCCAGCAGCTTAGTGGCTAGCCCTCAAGAGACCCAGTACTTC.